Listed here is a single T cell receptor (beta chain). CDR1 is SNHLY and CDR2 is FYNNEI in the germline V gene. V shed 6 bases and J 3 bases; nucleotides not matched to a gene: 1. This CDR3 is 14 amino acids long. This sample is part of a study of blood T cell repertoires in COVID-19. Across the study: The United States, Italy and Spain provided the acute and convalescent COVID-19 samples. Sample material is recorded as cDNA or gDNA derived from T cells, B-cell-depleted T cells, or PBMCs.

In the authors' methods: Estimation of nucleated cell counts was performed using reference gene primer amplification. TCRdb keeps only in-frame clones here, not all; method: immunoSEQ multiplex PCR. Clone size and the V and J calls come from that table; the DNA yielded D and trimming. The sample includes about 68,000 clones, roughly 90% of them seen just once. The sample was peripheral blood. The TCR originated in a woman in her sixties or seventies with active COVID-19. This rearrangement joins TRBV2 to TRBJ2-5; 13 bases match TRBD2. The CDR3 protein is CASSGLAGEETQYF. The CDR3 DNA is TGTGCCAGCAGCGGACTAGCGGGAGAAGAGACCCAGTACTTC.